This TCR beta chain was identified in a study of T cells after yellow fever vaccination. V shed 5 bases and J 0 bases; nucleotides not matched to a gene: 6. The CDR3 length is 18 residues. Per germline, CDR1 KGHDR and CDR2 SFDVKD. Each CDR3 protein gets one entry after TCRdb re-called the 5' RACE reads with MiXCR. This table has about 430,000 distinct CDR3 sequences, around 19% appearing once. There are a few counts of this clonotype. Its matching antigen is unknown. Points from the study as a whole: A limited proportion of clonotypes was detected within both the CD4 and CD8 compartments.

This clonotype originated in a man aged 18 to 29 who received the YFV17D yellow fever vaccine. This chain links TRBV24-1 with TRBJ2-2, with 12 bases matching TRBD2. Material: PBMCs, obtained before the yellow fever booster vaccination. In DNA, the CDR3 is TGTGCCACCAGTGGACTAGCGGGGGCCAACACGAACACCGGGGAGCTGTTTTTT. Its translation is CATSGLAGANTNTGELFF.